The 21 T cell receptor beta chains listed next were all sequenced from one sample in a study of blood T cell repertoires in COVID-19. The method was immunoSEQ multiplex PCR; TCRdb's version includes in-frame clones alone and lacks a portion of them. The sample carries 50,000 to 60,000 clones, 90% recorded once. The sample was peripheral blood. These receptors originate from a man in his forties with acute or convalescent COVID-19.

This clone was counted a single time. The rearrangement joins TRBV30 to TRBJ1-4; maybe TRBD1 (5 bases). Trimming removed 0 bases at V and 5 bases at J, with 7 bases between. Germline CDR1 GTSNPN, CDR2 SVGIG (reference sequence). The CDR3 sequence is 13 residues long. This CDR3 is CAWSVSGNEKLFF. The CDR3 region has the DNA TGTGCCTGGAGTGTTTCAGGGAATGAAAAACTGTTTTTT.

V is TRBV7-8 and J is TRBJ1-5, with D possibly matching TRBD1 (6 bases). Germline V gene data show CDR1 as SGHVS and CDR2 as FQNEAQ. The germline V and J ends were trimmed by 5 bases and 7 bases, with 12 bases remaining between them. The CDR3 runs 13 residues. The CDR3 loop is CASSPGVGQPQHF. The CDR3 DNA reads as TGTGCCAGCAGCCCAGGGGTAGGGCAGCCCCAGCATTTT.

V usage is TRBV28 and J usage is TRBJ2-7; D gene unclear. Trimming took 1 base from V and 2 from J, leaving 15 bases between them. Germline CDR1 and CDR2: MDHEN and SYDVKM. The CDR3 totals 16 residues. CDR3 sequence reads: CASSLSPRTVTYEQYF. The CDR3 region has the DNA TGTGCCAGCAGTTTATCCCCGCGCACAGTTACCTACGAGCAGTACTTC.

V usage is TRBV3-1 (or the pseudogene TRBV3-2) and J usage is TRBJ2-5, with D possibly being TRBD2 (6 bases). This CDR3 is 14 amino acids long. Per the germline V gene, CDR1 is LGHDT and CDR2 is YNNKEL (reference sequence). V lost 4 bases and J lost 4, with 13 bases in between. CDR3 loop: CASSRGTVGETQYF. The CDR3 nucleotides are TGTGCCAGCAGCCGCGGGACTGTGGGAGAGACCCAGTACTTC.

The chain is built from TRBV5-4 and TRBJ1-2, with D tentatively TRBD1 (5 bases). The CDR3 runs 14 residues. The V and J ends lost 3 bases and 4 bases respectively, with 13 bases between them. Germline CDR1 and CDR2: SGHNT and YYREEE (reference sequence). CDR3 sequence (DNA): TGTGCCAGCAGCTCCCGGGGGGATGGCTATGGCTACACCTTC. Its protein product is CASSSRGDGYGYTF.

V gene TRBV7-9 combines with J gene TRBJ1-3; weak D call: TRBD1 (6 bases). The CDR3 extends over 16 amino acids. Between the trimmed V and J ends, which lost 5 bases and 4 bases, there was a span of 18 bases. Germline CDR1 SEHNR, CDR2 FQNEAQ (reference sequence). The CDR3 region has the DNA TGTGCCAGCAGCATATCACAGGGTTTGGGAGGAAACACCATATATTTT. Amino acid sequence: CASSISQGLGGNTIYF.

This clone was counted only a few times. V usage is TRBV7-3 and J usage is TRBJ2-3; 10 nucleotides align to TRBD2. Germline values: CDR1 SGHTA, CDR2 FQGTGA. V was pared by 1 base and J by 8 bases, with 3 bases of the junction left unmatched. The CDR3 runs 14 residues. This chain's CDR3 is CASSLRLAGVTQYF. As DNA, the CDR3 is TGTGCCAGCAGCTTAAGGCTAGCGGGGGTTACGCAGTATTTT.

Concerning this clone itself: The junction departs from germline at one end; a sequencing error may be responsible. The V call is TRBV5-1, the J call TRBJ2-7; 13 nucleotides align to TRBD2. The CDR3 is 16 amino acids. Germline lookup yields CDR1 SGHRS and CDR2 YFSETQ. The CDR3 DNA reads as TGCGCCAGCAGTTTGGGACTAGCGGGGAAATCCTACGAGCAGTACTTC. This translates into CASSLGLAGKSYEQYF.

This sequence joins TRBV3-1 (or the pseudogene TRBV3-2) and TRBJ2-7; D is perhaps TRBD2 (6 bases). The CDR3 runs 16 residues. V was pared by 2 bases and J by 0 bases, with 14 bases between. Germline CDR1 reads LGHDT; CDR2 reads YNNKEL (reference sequence). DNA for the CDR3: TGTGCCAGCAGCCAACTGGCGGGACCGTCCTCCTACGAGCAGTACTTC. It translates to CASSQLAGPSSYEQYF.

The rearrangement joins TRBV2 to TRBJ2-1, with D possibly being TRBD1 (5 bases). Germline V gene lookup returns CDR1 SNHLY and CDR2 FYNNEI. The length of the CDR3 is 14 residues. V was trimmed by 8 bases and J by 0 bases, leaving 11 bases between them. CDR3 sequence reads: CASVRTSSYNEQFF. DNA for the CDR3: TGTGCCAGCGTCAGGACAAGCTCCTACAATGAGCAGTTCTTC.

By share of the sample, this clone is medium-sized. V and J are TRBV6-4 and TRBJ2-1; TRBD2 agrees at 10 bases. The ends lost 7 bases at V and 8 bases at J; junction bases unmatched: 8. The CDR3 runs 14 residues. Per the germline V gene, CDR1 is MRHNA and CDR2 is SNTAGT. CDR3 loop: CASKILAGSDEQFF. The CDR3 DNA follows: TGTGCCAGCAAAATACTAGCGGGGAGCGATGAGCAGTTCTTC.

The V call is TRBV29-1, the J call TRBJ2-3, with a weak D call TRBD2 (6 bases). Germline loops: CDR1 SQVTM, CDR2 ANQGSEA. With 4 bases removed from V and 6 bases from J, the gap between germline ends came to 14 bases. The CDR3 covers 13 residues. For the CDR3, the DNA is TGCAGCGTTGGCAGGGCCCGGGAGGATACGCAGTATTTT. Its protein product is CSVGRAREDTQYF.

The V and J genes are TRBV29-1 and TRBJ1-4; tentative D call: TRBD1 (6 bases). The CDR3 extends over 16 amino acids. Germline V lookup: CDR1 SQVTM, CDR2 ANQGSEA. Trimming took 6 bases from V and 0 from J, leaving 17 bases between them. The CDR3 here is CSVRSGGRATNEKLFF. DNA for the CDR3: TGCAGCGTCCGAAGTGGGGGCAGGGCAACTAATGAAAAACTGTTTTTT.

This rearrangement joins TRBV5-1 to TRBJ1-5; 10 bases agree with TRBD1. This CDR3 contains 15 residues. Germline CDR1 and CDR2: SGHRS and YFSETQ. J gave up 5 bases and V 2 bases, and 4 bases lay outside the gene matches. The CDR3 loop is CASSLGDRGDQPQHF. The CDR3 DNA sequence: TGCGCCAGCAGCTTAGGGGACAGGGGAGATCAGCCCCAGCATTTT.

The rearrangement links TRBV5-4 to TRBJ2-1; 10 positions agree with TRBD2. V lost 0 bases, J lost 6 bases, and 6 bases stayed unmatched. The CDR3 is made up of 16 amino acids. CDR1 and CDR2 (germline): SGHNT, YYREEE (reference sequence). CDR3 amino acids: CASSLDWASGSNEQFF. The CDR3 nucleotides are TGTGCCAGCAGCTTGGATTGGGCTAGCGGGAGCAATGAGCAGTTCTTC. The full variable domain, with the rest looked up from reference TRBV5-4 and TRBJ2-1, is ETGVTQSPTHLIKTRGQQVTLRCSSQSGHNTVSWYQQALGQGPQFIFQYYREEENGRGNFPPRFSGLQFPNYSSELNVNALELDDSALYLCASSLDWASGSNEQFFGPGTRLTVL.

This chain connects TRBV18 to TRBJ2-7; 10 bases are shared with TRBD1. Germline values: CDR1 KGHSH, CDR2 LQKENI. CDR3 length equals 18 residues. Trimming took 3 bases from V and 3 from J; bases not matched to a gene: 14. This CDR3 is CASSPIGGQGRKGYEQYF. The CDR3 bases are TGTGCCAGCTCACCCATTGGGGGACAGGGGCGGAAGGGCTACGAGCAGTACTTC.

This clone has only one observation. The rearrangement joins TRBV24-1 to TRBJ2-7, with D perhaps matching TRBD2 (6 bases). This CDR3 is 14 amino acids long. CDR1 KGHDR and CDR2 SFDVKD come from the germline V gene. Between the trimmed V and J ends, which lost 7 bases and 0 bases, there was a span of 12 bases. The CDR3 is CATRETGGSYEQYF. The CDR3, as DNA: TGTGCCACCAGAGAAACCGGGGGCTCCTACGAGCAGTACTTC.

The chain employs TRBV18 and TRBJ1-1; 10 bases line up with TRBD1. This CDR3 comprises 14 residues. V shed 2 bases, J shed 7 bases, and the junction held 4 bases outside the gene matches. Germline assignment: CDR1 KGHSH and CDR2 LQKENI. In nucleotides, the CDR3 is TGTGCCAGCTCACCAAGACAGGGGGCAGGTGAAGCTTTCTTT. Translated, it gives CASSPRQGAGEAFF.

This chain connects TRBV7-3 to TRBJ2-1; 8 nucleotides match TRBD1. This CDR3 has 12 residues. With V trimmed by 6 bases and J by 9 bases, 4 bases remained unmatched. In germline, CDR1 is SGHTA, CDR2 FQGTGA. CDR3 coding DNA: TGTGCCAGCAGGACAGGGGACGGTGAGCAGTTCTTC. It encodes CASRTGDGEQFF.

This chain joins TRBV19 and TRBJ2-3; D call uncertain. The CDR3 spans 13 residues. Germline V gives CDR1 LNHDA, CDR2 SQIVND (reference sequence). Trimming stripped 11 bases from V and 0 bases from J, with 12 bases between. CDR3 DNA sequence: TGTGCCGCAAACTCCGGGAGCACAGATACGCAGTATTTT. This encodes CAANSGSTDTQYF.

The genes are TRBV2 and TRBJ2-5; D unclear. This CDR3 is 12 amino acids long. CDR1 and CDR2 from the germline V gene are SNHLY and FYNNEI. V was shortened by 4 bases and J by 3 bases, with 6 bases between the two germline ends. This CDR3 is CASSGSEETQYF. CDR3 DNA sequence: TGTGCCAGCAGTGGGTCAGAAGAGACCCAGTACTTC.